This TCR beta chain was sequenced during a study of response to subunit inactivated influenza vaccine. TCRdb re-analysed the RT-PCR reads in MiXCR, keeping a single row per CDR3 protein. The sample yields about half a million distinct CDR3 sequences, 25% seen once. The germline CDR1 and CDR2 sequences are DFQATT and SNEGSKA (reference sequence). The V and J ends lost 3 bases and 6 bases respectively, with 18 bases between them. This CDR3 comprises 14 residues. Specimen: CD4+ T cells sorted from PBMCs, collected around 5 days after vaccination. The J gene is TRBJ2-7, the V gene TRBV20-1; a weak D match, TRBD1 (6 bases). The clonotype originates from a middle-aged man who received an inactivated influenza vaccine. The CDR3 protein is CSASSARGSLEQYF. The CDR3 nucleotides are TGCAGTGCTAGTTCTGCCAGGGGAAGTCTCGAGCAGTACTTC.